The entry that follows covers one T cell receptor (beta chain) sequence. This record belongs to a study of CD8+ T cells in alopecia areata. CDR1 is SQVTM and CDR2 is ANQGSEA in the germline V gene. The CDR3 sequence is 17 residues long. V dropped 3 bases and J dropped 0; count of bases not matched to a gene: 13. Following extraction, RNA underwent reverse transcription to cDNA, which served as the sequencing template. This table comes from immunoSEQ multiplex PCR, and its TCRdb copy is limited to in-frame clones, with some not included. The sample holds some 110,000 clones, roughly 69% seen once. The sequenced material came from CD4+ T cells sorted from blood. The chain couples TRBV29-1 to TRBJ1-1; 7 bases line up with TRBD1. The TCR sequence derives from a human donor in good health. The CDR3 is CSVEDSRQGGMNTEAFF. The CDR3 coding sequence is TGCAGCGTTGAGGACAGTCGGCAGGGGGGGATGAACACTGAAGCTTTCTTT.